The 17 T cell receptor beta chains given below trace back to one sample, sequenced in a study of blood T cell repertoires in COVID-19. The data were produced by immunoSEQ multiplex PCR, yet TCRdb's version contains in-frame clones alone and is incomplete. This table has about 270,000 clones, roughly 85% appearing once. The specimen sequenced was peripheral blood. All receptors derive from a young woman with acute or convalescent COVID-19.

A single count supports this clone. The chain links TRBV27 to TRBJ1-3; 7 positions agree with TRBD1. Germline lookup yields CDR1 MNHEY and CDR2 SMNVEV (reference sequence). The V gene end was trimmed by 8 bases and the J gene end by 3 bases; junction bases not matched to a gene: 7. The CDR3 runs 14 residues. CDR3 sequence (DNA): TGTGCCAGCTCAAGGGACAGTTATGGAAACACCATATATTTT. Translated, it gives CASSRDSYGNTIYF.

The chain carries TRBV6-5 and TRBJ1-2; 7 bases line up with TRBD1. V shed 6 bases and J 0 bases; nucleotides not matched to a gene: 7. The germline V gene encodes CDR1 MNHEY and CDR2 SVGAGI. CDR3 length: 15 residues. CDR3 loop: CASRLTGNTNYGYTF. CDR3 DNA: TGTGCCAGCAGACTGACAGGGAATACTAACTATGGCTACACCTTC.

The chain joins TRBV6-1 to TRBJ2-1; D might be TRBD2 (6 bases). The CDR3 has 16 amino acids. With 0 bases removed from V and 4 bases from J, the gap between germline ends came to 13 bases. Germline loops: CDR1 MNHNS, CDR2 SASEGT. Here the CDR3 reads CASSEATSLGYNEQFF. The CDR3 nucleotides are TGTGCCAGCAGTGAAGCTACTAGCTTAGGTTACAATGAGCAGTTCTTC.

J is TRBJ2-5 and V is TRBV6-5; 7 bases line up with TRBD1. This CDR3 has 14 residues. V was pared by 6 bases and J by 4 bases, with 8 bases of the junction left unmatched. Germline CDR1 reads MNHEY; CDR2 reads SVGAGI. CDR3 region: CASSSFDRVETQYF. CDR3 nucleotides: TGTGCCAGCAGCTCATTTGACAGGGTAGAGACCCAGTACTTC.

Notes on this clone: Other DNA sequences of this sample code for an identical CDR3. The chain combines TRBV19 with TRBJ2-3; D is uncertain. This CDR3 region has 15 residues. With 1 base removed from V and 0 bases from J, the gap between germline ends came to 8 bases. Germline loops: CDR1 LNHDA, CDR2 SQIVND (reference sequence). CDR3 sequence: CASSIGLLSTDTQYF. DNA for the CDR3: TGTGCCAGTAGTATAGGACTGCTGAGCACAGATACGCAGTATTTT.

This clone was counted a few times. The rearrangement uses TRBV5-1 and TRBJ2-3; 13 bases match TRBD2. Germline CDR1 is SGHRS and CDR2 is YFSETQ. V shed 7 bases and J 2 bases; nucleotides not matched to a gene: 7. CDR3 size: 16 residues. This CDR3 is CASQGGLAGITDTQYF. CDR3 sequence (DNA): TGCGCCAGCCAGGGGGGACTAGCGGGAATCACAGATACGCAGTATTTT.

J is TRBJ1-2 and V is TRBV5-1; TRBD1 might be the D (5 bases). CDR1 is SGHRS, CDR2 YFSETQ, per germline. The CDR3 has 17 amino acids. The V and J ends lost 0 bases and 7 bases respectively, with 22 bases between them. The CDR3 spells CASSLVSGDTWMVGYTF. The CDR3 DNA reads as TGCGCCAGCAGCTTGGTCTCGGGGGATACGTGGATGGTTGGCTACACCTTC.

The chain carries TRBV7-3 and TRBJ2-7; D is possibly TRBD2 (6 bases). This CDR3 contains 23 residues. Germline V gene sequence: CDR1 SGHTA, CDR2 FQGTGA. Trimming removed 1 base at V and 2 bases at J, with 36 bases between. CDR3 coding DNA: TGTGCCAGCAGCTTAAAATCTCTACGTCGCGGGGACCTACCTCTTTGGGTTGCCTACGAGCAGTACTTC. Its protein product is CASSLKSLRRGDLPLWVAYEQYF.

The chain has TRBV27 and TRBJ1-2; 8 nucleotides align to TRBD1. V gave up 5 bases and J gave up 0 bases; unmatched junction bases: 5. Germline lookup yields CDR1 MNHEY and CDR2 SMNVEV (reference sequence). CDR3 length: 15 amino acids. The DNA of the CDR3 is TGTGCCAGCAGTCCCAGGGGGCGGGCTAACTATGGCTACACCTTC. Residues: CASSPRGRANYGYTF.

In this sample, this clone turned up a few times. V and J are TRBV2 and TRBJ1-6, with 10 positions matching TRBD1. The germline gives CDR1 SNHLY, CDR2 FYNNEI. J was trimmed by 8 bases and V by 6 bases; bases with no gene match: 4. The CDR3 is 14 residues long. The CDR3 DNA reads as TGTGCCAGCAGAGTGACAGGGGGCGATTCACCCCTCCACTTT. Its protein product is CASRVTGGDSPLHF.

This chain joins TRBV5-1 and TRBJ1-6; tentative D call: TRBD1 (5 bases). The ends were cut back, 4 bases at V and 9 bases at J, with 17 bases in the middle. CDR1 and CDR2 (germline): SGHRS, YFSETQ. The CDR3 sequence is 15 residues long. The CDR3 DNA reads TGCGCCAGCAGCATCCCGGACACTCCGCCTTCACCCCTCCACTTT. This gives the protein CASSIPDTPPSPLHF. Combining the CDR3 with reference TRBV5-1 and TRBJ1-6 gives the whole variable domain KAGVTQTPRYLIKTRGQQVTLSCSPISGHRSVSWYQQTPGQGLQFLFEYFSETQRNKGNFPGRFSGRQFSNSRSEMNVSTLELGDSALYLCASSIPDTPPSPLHFGNGTRLTVT.

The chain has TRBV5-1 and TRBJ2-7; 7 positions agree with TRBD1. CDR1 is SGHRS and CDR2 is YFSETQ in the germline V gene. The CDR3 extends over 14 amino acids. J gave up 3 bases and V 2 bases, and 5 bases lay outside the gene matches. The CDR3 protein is CASSFLTGHYEQYF. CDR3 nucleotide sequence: TGCGCCAGCAGCTTTCTGACAGGGCACTACGAGCAGTACTTC.

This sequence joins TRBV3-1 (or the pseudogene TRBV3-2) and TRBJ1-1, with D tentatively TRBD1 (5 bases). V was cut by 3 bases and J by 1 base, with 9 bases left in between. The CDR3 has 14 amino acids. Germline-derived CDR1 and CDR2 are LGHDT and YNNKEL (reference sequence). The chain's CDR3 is CASSQSRENTEAFF. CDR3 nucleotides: TGTGCCAGCAGCCAGAGCAGGGAGAACACTGAAGCTTTCTTT.

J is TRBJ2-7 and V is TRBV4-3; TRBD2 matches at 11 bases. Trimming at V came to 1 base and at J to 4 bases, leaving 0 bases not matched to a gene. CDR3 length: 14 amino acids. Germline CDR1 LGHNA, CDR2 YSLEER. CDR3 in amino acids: CASSQGLAGYEQYF. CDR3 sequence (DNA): TGCGCCAGCAGCCAAGGACTAGCGGGGTACGAGCAGTACTTC.

CDR3 region: CASSSTGVRFGDYGYTF. In DNA form, the CDR3 reads TGCGCCAGCAGCTCGACAGGGGTTCGATTCGGGGACTATGGCTACACCTTC. The chain links TRBV5-1 to TRBJ1-2; 8 nucleotides match TRBD1. J lost 3 bases, V lost 3 bases, and 13 bases had no gene match. The CDR3 has 17 residues. Germline values: CDR1 SGHRS, CDR2 YFSETQ.

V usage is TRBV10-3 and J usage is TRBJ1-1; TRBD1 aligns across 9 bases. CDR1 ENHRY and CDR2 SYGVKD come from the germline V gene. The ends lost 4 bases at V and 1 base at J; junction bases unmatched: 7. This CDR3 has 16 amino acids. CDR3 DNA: TGTGCCATCAGTGGACAGGGGGTAAGGGGGAACACTGAAGCTTTCTTT. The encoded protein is CAISGQGVRGNTEAFF.

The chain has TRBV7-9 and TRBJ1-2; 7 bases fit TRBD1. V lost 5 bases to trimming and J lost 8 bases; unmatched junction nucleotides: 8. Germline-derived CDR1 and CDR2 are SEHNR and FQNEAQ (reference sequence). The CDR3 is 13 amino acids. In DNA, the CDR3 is TGTGCCAGCAGCCGTGACAGGGTAGACGGCTACACCTTC. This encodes CASSRDRVDGYTF.